This record looks at one T cell receptor beta chain sequence and its context. Treg sorting used a CD4+CD25+CD127-/low gate. TCRdb ran MiXCR on the 5' RACE reads and lists one entry per CDR3 protein. The sample yields roughly 60,000 distinct CDR3 sequences, roughly 25% seen once. This CDR3 has 13 amino acids. Germline lookup yields CDR1 LGHDT and CDR2 YNNKEL (reference sequence). V lost 4 bases and J lost 3, with 8 bases in between. The J gene is TRBJ2-3, the V gene TRBV3-1, with D uncertain. This TCR was recovered from a female donor with breast cancer. What was sequenced was tumor-infiltrating Tregs sorted from the breast tumor. CDR3 loop: CASSPPITDTQYF. DNA for the CDR3: TGTGCCAGCAGCCCTCCCATTACAGATACGCAGTATTTT.